The 5 T cell receptor beta chains below were found in one sample sequenced in a study of a mutant IDH1 vaccine in newly diagnosed glioma. Time point of the sample: week 5, during vaccination. Each vaccine dose was 300 ug of mutant IDH1 20-mer peptide, with topical imiquimod. Measured with immunoSEQ multiplex PCR; TCRdb has only the in-frame clones, and not every one. The table has more than 25,000 clones, roughly 77% seen once. The antigens for these receptors are not known. Material: PBMCs, obtained from a glioma patient whose treatment included an IDH1 peptide vaccine. Every receptor here comes from a man aged 35-49 years with glioma.

This chain connects TRBV6-4 to TRBJ2-2; no firm D call. CDR3 length: 13 amino acids. Trimming removed 5 bases at V and 6 bases at J, with 10 bases between. In germline, CDR1 is MRHNA, CDR2 SNTAGT. The CDR3, as DNA: TGTGCCAGCAGTAATGGGGAAGCCGGGGAGCTGTTTTTT. Amino acids: CASSNGEAGELFF.

The chain joins TRBV27 to TRBJ1-1; a possible D gene is TRBD1 (6 bases). This CDR3 comprises 14 residues. The V and J ends lost 5 bases and 2 bases respectively, with 12 bases between them. The V gene's germline CDR1 is MNHEY and CDR2 SMNVEV (reference sequence). The CDR3 loop is CASSVNRANTEAFF. DNA of the CDR3: TGTGCCAGCAGTGTAAACAGGGCCAACACTGAAGCTTTCTTT.

CDR3 amino acids: CASSQGGNGPQHF. CDR3 nucleotide sequence: TGCGCCAGCAGCCAAGGGGGGAACGGGCCCCAGCATTTT. The chain couples TRBV4-1 to TRBJ1-5, with a possible D match to TRBD1 (5 bases). The CDR3 has 13 amino acids. Trimming took off 1 base at V and 9 bases at J, with 10 bases between the two ends. Germline assignment: CDR1 MGHRA and CDR2 YSYEKL.

This chain uses TRBV7-8 with TRBJ2-1, with TRBD2 as a possible D gene (6 bases). V shed 1 base and J shed 6 bases, with 13 bases lying between them. This CDR3 has 15 residues. Germline V lookup: CDR1 SGHVS, CDR2 FQNEAQ. As DNA, the CDR3 is TGTGCCAGCAGCTTAGGCTGGGAGGTCGCCAATGAGCAGTTCTTC. Its translation: CASSLGWEVANEQFF.

The V call is TRBV7-6, the J call TRBJ2-1; D is uncertain. The CDR3 totals 15 residues. V lost 3 bases and J 6 bases, leaving 15 bases between the germline ends. Per germline, CDR1 SGHVS and CDR2 FNYEAQ. The DNA for the CDR3 is TGTGCCAGCAGCTTCAACAGCCTGGAGAGCAATGAGCAGTTCTTC. Translating it yields CASSFNSLESNEQFF.